Below, one T cell receptor (beta chain) is given with its context. This clone showed up just a few times. The target of this receptor is not known. Nothing much larger sits one base from this clone, and base qualities are not available. The CDR3 holds 14 amino acids from the cysteine to the phenylalanine. The read is trimmed to its CDR3 DNA, 42 bases read in frame from base 1. The germline V gene (reference sequence) supplies CDR1 MNHNY and CDR2 SVGAGI. Between the V and J ends, shortened by 0 bases and 2 bases respectively, the junction contains 7 bases. The sample comes from a study of radiotherapy plus CTLA-4 blockade in lung cancer listed by TCRdb under 2018. For context, the study as a whole: Objective responses were observed in about 17% of enrolled patients, and disease control was achieved in 31%. Findings and caveats that apply to the study as a whole: TCR clones derived from tumors expanded in peripheral blood after treatment with radiotherapy and ipilimumab. Increased serum interferon-beta after radiation, together with early dynamic changes in blood T cell clones, were reported to be the strongest predictors of response.

Libraries were prepared through the immunoSEQ multiplex PCR assay. TCRdb stores this immuneACCESS table with in-frame sequences only. Part of the clones is absent; in the studies checked, under half of the shortfall reflects unresolved V genes, and no reason is known for the rest. The table for this sample lists about 38,000 clones; over 70% of them were counted only once. The top ten clonotypes cover less than 9% of the sample. The study evaluated CTLA-4 blockade (ipilimumab) given together with focal radiation therapy in patients who had chemo-refractory metastatic non-small-cell lung cancer. The specimen comprised peripheral blood, sampled from a patient treated with radiotherapy plus ipilimumab. This receptor was taken from a human donor with non-small cell lung cancer who had stable disease on radiotherapy plus ipilimumab. Recombination joined TRBV6-6 with TRBJ1-2; too little of a D gene remains to name it. CDR3 protein: CASSYSGSNYGYTF. The nucleotide sequence reads as follows: TGTGCCAGCAGTTACTCAGGCAGCAACTATGGCTACACCTTC.